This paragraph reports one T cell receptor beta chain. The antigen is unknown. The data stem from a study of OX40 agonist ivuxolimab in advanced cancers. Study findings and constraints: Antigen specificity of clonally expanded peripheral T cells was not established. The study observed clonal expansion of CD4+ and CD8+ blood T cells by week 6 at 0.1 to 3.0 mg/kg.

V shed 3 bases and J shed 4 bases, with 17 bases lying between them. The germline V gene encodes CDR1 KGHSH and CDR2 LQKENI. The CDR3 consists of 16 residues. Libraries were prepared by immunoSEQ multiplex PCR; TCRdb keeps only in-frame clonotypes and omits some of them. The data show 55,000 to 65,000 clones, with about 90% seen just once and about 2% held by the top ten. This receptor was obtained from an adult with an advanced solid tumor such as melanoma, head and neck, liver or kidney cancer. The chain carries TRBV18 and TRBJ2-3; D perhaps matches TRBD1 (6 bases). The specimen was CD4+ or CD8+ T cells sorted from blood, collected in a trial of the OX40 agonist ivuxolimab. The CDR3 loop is CASSPRTGMGSDTQYF. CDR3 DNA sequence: TGTGCCAGCTCACCGCGAACAGGGATGGGGTCAGATACGCAGTATTTT.